The clone carrying this TCR beta chain was seen repeatedly, ten times or more. Its specificity is unknown. V lost 5 bases to trimming and J lost 0 bases; unmatched junction nucleotides: 9. Looked up from germline, CDR1 is SGHVS and CDR2 is FQNEAQ. This CDR3 spans 17 amino acids. The data originate from a study of T cell repertoires in cytomegalovirus infection. The study, taken as a whole, reports: Clonotype analysis showed dominance of the ex vivo response by HLA-C-restricted CMV-specific TCR beta clonotypes.

Each CDR3 protein is one row after TCRdb ran MiXCR on the reads. The profile shows about a million distinct CDR3 sequences, around 32% of them singletons. This TCR came from a human donor in good health (CMV status not recorded). Some clones in this sample may be carry-over from other donors' samples. This sequence joins TRBV7-8 and TRBJ1-1; 10 nucleotides agree with TRBD1. This specimen consisted of cultured CD8+ T cells from PBMCs, obtained from culture after CMV antigen stimulation. The CDR3 here is CASSLIGGQGVNTEAFF. The CDR3 nucleotides read TGTGCCAGCAGCCTAATAGGTGGACAGGGGGTGAACACTGAAGCTTTCTTT.